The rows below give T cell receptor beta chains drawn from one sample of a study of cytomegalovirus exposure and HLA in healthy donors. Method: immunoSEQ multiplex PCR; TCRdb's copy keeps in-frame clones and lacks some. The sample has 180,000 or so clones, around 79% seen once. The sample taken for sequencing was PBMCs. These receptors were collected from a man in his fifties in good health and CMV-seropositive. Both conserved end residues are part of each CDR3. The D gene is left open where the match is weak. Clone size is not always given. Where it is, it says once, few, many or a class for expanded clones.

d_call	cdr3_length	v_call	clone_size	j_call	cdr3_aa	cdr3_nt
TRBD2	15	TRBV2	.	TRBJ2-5	CASRPLAGVQETQYF	TGTGCCAGCAGACCACTAGCGGGGGTTCAAGAGACCCAGTACTTC
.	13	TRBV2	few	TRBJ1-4	CASSAFEAAELFF	TGTGCCAGCAGTGCATTTGAGGCAGCCGAACTGTTTTTT
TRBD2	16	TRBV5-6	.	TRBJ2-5	CASSTRRAGVWETQYF	TGTGCCAGCAGCACGCGGCGAGCGGGGGTTTGGGAGACCCAGTACTTC
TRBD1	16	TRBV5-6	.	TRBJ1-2	CASSLGGTGANYGYTF	TGTGCCAGCAGCTTGGGGGGGACAGGGGCTAACTATGGCTACACCTTC
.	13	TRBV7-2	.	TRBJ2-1	CASSLGQINEQFF	TGTGCCAGCAGCTTAGGACAGATCAATGAGCAGTTCTTC
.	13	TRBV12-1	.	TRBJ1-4	CASSLIQGGELFF	TGTGCCAGCAGCTTGATACAGGGTGGGGAACTGTTTTTT
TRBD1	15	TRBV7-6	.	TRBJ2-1	CASSYRDSSYNEQFF	TGTGCCAGCAGCTACCGGGACAGCTCCTACAATGAGCAGTTCTTC
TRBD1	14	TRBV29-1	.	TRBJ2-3	CSAGQGFNADTQYF	TGCAGCGCCGGACAGGGTTTTAATGCAGATACGCAGTATTTT
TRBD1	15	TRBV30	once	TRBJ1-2	CAWSGTGTGAYGYTF	TGTGCCTGGAGTGGGACCGGGACAGGGGCCTATGGCTACACCTTC
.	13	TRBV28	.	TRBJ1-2	CASSFLQGEGYTF	TGTGCCAGCAGTTTTTTACAGGGCGAAGGCTACACCTTC
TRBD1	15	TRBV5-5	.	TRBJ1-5	CASSRRQGSNQPQHF	TGTGCCAGCAGCCGACGACAGGGGAGCAATCAGCCCCAGCATTTT
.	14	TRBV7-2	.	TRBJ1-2	CARNREQTSYGYTF	TGTGCCAGAAACAGGGAGCAGACGAGCTATGGCTACACCTTC
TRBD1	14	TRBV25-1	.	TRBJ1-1	CASRDRGRTAGAFF	TGTGCCAGCAGGGACAGGGGGCGGACGGCCGGAGCTTTCTTT
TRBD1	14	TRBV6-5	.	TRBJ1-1	CASSYGGQGREAFF	TGTGCCAGCAGTTACGGGGGACAGGGGCGGGAAGCTTTCTTT
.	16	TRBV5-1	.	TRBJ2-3	CASSSERVGSTDTQYF	TGCGCCAGCAGCTCGGAGAGGGTGGGAAGCACAGATACGCAGTATTTT
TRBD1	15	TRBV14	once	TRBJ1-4	CASSQRTGTNEKLFF	TGTGCCAGCAGCCAACGGACAGGAACTAATGAAAAACTGTTTTTT
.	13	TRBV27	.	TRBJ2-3	CASSLSQTNTQYF	TGTGCCAGCAGTTTATCTCAGACTAATACGCAGTATTTT
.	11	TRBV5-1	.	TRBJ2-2	CASGLRGELFF	TGCGCCAGCGGCTTGCGCGGGGAGCTGTTTTTT
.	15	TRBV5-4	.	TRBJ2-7	CASSGTKTGPGEQYF	TGTGCCAGCAGCGGGACAAAGACAGGTCCGGGCGAGCAGTACTTC
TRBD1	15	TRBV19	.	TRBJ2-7	CASSTMGQGPYEQYF	TGTGCCAGTAGTACAATGGGACAGGGGCCCTACGAGCAGTACTTC
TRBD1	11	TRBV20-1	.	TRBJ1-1	CSAPRTGLAFF	TGCAGTGCTCCAAGGACAGGGCTAGCTTTCTTT
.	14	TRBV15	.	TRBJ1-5	CATSRGAGNQPQHF	TGTGCCACCAGCAGAGGGGCAGGAAATCAGCCCCAGCATTTT
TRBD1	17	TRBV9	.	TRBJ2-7	CASSARSAGTGSGEQYF	TGTGCCAGCAGCGCCAGATCCGCCGGGACAGGGAGTGGCGAGCAGTACTTC
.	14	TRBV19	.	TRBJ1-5	CASSGGQFYQPQHF	TGTGCCAGTAGTGGTGGACAGTTCTATCAGCCCCAGCATTTT
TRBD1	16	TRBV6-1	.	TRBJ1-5	CASSVWTGYSNQPQHF	TGTGCCAGCAGTGTATGGACAGGTTATAGCAATCAGCCCCAGCATTTT
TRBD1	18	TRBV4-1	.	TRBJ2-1	CASSQERTGLYSYNEQFF	TGCGCCAGCAGCCAAGAGAGGACAGGACTCTACTCCTACAATGAGCAGTTCTTC
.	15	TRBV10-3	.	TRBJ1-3	CAISGRGTTGNTIYF	TGTGCCATCAGTGGTCGGGGTACGACTGGAAACACCATATATTTT
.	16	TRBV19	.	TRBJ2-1	CASSIDREGAYNEQFF	TGTGCCAGTAGTATAGACCGAGAGGGGGCCTACAATGAGCAGTTCTTC
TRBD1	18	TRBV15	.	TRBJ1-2	CATSREDRPLALDYGYTF	TGTGCCACCAGCAGGGAGGACAGGCCCCTGGCCTTGGACTATGGCTACACCTTC
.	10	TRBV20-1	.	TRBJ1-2	CSATGMDYTF	TGCAGTGCTACGGGAATGGACTACACCTTC
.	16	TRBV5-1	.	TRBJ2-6	CASRPQASSGANVLTF	TGCGCCAGCCGGCCCCAGGCGAGCTCTGGGGCCAACGTCCTGACTTTC
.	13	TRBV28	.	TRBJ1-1	CASSLQWNTEAFF	TGTGCCAGCAGTTTACAGTGGAACACTGAAGCTTTCTTT
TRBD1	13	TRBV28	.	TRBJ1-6	CASWDRGDSPLHF	TGTGCCAGCTGGGACAGAGGAGATTCACCCCTCCACTTT
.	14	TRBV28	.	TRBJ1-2	CASSLSGFNYGYTF	TGTGCCAGCAGTTTGAGTGGTTTCAACTATGGCTACACCTTC
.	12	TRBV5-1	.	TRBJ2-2	CASSLNTGELFF	TGCGCCAGCAGCCTCAACACCGGGGAGCTGTTTTTC
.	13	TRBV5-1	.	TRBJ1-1	CASSFQGLNEAFF	TGCGCCAGCAGCTTTCAGGGGTTAAATGAAGCTTTCTTT
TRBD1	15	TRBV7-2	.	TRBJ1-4	CASSSSTGVNEKLFF	TGTGCCAGCAGCTCCTCAACAGGGGTTAATGAAAAACTGTTTTTT
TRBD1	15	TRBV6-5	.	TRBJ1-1	CASSDPGTGGTEAFF	TGTGCCAGCAGCGACCCCGGGACAGGGGGGACTGAAGCTTTCTTT
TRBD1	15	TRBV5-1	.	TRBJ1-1	CASSLTGARDTEAFF	TGCGCCAGCAGCTTGACAGGGGCACGAGACACTGAAGCTTTCTTT
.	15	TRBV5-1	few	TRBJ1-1	CASSLETGSGTEAFF	TGCGCCAGCAGCTTGGAAACAGGGTCGGGCACTGAAGCTTTCTTT
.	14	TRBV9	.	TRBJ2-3	CASSPPGGADTQYF	TGTGCCAGCAGCCCCCCGGGGGGCGCAGATACGCAGTATTTT
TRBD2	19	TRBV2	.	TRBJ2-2	CASSARSSSGGDKTGELFF	TGTGCCAGCAGTGCGCGGTCATCTAGCGGGGGTGACAAAACCGGGGAGCTGTTTTTT
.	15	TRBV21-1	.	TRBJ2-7	CASSKEAGGCYEQYF	TGTGCCAGCAGCAAAGAGGCAGGGGGCTGCTACGAGCAGTACTTC
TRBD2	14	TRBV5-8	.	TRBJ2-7	CASSLLAGGHEQYF	TGTGCCAGCAGCTTACTAGCGGGGGGCCACGAGCAGTACTTC
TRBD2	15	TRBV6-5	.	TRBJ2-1	CASSWPSGGYNEQFF	TGTGCCAGCAGTTGGCCTAGCGGGGGCTACAATGAGCAGTTCTTC
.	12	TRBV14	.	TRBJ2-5	CASSQEAETQYF	TGTGCCAGCAGCCAAGAGGCAGAGACCCAGTACTTC
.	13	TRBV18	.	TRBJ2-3	CASSPGATDTQYF	TGTGCCAGCTCACCTGGGGCCACAGATACGCAGTATTTT